One and the same sample provided the 11 T cell receptor beta chains below, sequenced in a study of T cells in Graves' hyperthyroidism and ophthalmopathy. RNA transcripts served as the template for amplifying TCR beta CDR3 regions. HTBI primers were employed in a first-round RT-PCR of the TCR CDR3. TCRdb re-called the multiplex PCR reads through MiXCR, storing one row per CDR3 protein. The sample records about 360,000 distinct CDR3 sequences, about 13% being singletons. The specimen was blood. The source is a woman aged 18-29 years with Graves' hyperthyroidism.

This clonotype was observed many times. V gene TRBV20-1 combines with J gene TRBJ1-3; D might be TRBD1 (6 bases). V was shortened by 0 bases and J by 7 bases, with 28 bases between the two germline ends. In germline, CDR1 is DFQATT, CDR2 SNEGSKA (reference sequence). The CDR3 is 19 residues long. CDR3 sequence: CSAREGVGADATSSNTIYF. DNA of the CDR3: TGCAGTGCTAGAGAAGGGGTGGGGGCCGATGCTACCAGTAGTAACACCATATATTTT.

This sequence joins TRBV2 and TRBJ2-1; possibly TRBD1 for D (6 bases). CDR1 and CDR2 from the germline V gene are SNHLY and FYNNEI. V was shortened by 3 bases and J by 6 bases, with 9 bases between the two germline ends. The CDR3 loop spans 13 amino acids. CDR3 sequence reads: CASSDRGGNEQFF. The CDR3 coding sequence is TGTGCCAGCAGTGATCGAGGGGGCAATGAGCAGTTCTTC.

The sample holds many counts of this clonotype. The chain uses TRBV29-1 and TRBJ2-5; 12 bases map to TRBD2. This CDR3 has 17 amino acids. V dropped 6 bases and J dropped 5; count of bases not matched to a gene: 16. Germline CDR1 reads SQVTM; CDR2 reads ANQGSEA. This CDR3 reads CSVPRISLAGGGETQYF. In DNA form, the CDR3 reads TGCAGCGTCCCACGAATCTCACTAGCGGGAGGTGGGGAGACCCAGTACTTC.

This chain links TRBV20-1 with TRBJ2-2; 9 bases are shared with TRBD2. CDR3 length equals 14 residues. The germline gives CDR1 DFQATT, CDR2 SNEGSKA (reference sequence). Losses at the gene ends were 5 bases for V and 1 base for J; bases not matched to a gene: 2. In DNA form, the CDR3 reads TGCAGTGCTCTTAGCGGGGGGAACACCGGGGAGCTGTTTTTT. Translating gives CSALSGGNTGELFF.

The CDR3 is CASSPDAGLRGEQYF. The DNA for the CDR3 is TGCGCCAGCAGCCCAGACGCGGGACTGCGGGGAGAGCAGTACTTC. The gene calls are TRBV4-1 and TRBJ2-7, with a possible D match to TRBD2 (6 bases). Trimming stripped 4 bases from V and 7 bases from J, with 20 bases between. This CDR3 has 15 amino acids. Looked up from germline, CDR1 is MGHRA and CDR2 is YSYEKL.

This clonotype was seen only a few times. The chain uses TRBV6-5 and TRBJ1-4, with a tentative D call TRBD1 (6 bases). The CDR3 totals 15 residues. Germline-derived CDR1 and CDR2 are MNHEY and SVGAGI. Trimming removed 2 bases from V and 6 bases from J, with 13 bases in between. The CDR3, as DNA: TGTGCCAGCAGTTACGTTAGGACAGACTATGAAAAACTGTTTTTT. Its protein is CASSYVRTDYEKLFF.

The chain joins TRBV19 to TRBJ2-6; TRBD1 matches at 11 bases. Trimming removed 10 bases from V and 3 bases from J; junction bases left unmatched: 8. Germline CDR1 and CDR2: LNHDA and SQIVND (reference sequence). CDR3 length equals 16 residues. Here the CDR3 DNA reads TGTGCCACCCTGGACAGGGGGCAAGGTGGGGCCAACGTCCTGACTTTC. It codes for CATLDRGQGGANVLTF.

At least ten counts were recorded for this clonotype. This chain uses TRBV18 with TRBJ1-5; D unresolved. The CDR3 totals 12 residues. V was cut by 2 bases and J by 3 bases, with 2 bases left in between. In germline, CDR1 is KGHSH, CDR2 LQKENI. CDR3 in amino acids: CASSPNNQPQHF. In DNA form, the CDR3 reads TGTGCCAGCTCACCAAACAATCAGCCCCAGCATTTT. The whole variable domain, remainder taken from reference TRBV18 and TRBJ1-5, is NAGVMQNPRHLVRRRGQEARLRCSPMKGHSHVYWYRQLPEEGLKFMVYLQKENIIDESGMPKERFSAEFPKEGPSILRIQQVVRGDSAAYFCASSPNNQPQHFGDGTRLSIL.

This clonotype occurred many times. The genes are TRBV28 and TRBJ1-2, with D perhaps matching TRBD1 (5 bases). Between the trimmed V and J ends, which lost 5 bases and 2 bases, there was a span of 12 bases. The CDR3 covers 14 residues. CDR1 is MDHEN and CDR2 is SYDVKM in the germline V gene. The DNA of the CDR3 is TGTGCCAGCAGTGTCCCAGAGGGGAACTATGGCTACACCTTC. This codes for CASSVPEGNYGYTF.

In its sample, this clonotype was seen many times. This sequence joins TRBV30 and TRBJ2-7; D uncertain. CDR3 size: 11 residues. Germline V gene lookup returns CDR1 GTSNPN and CDR2 SVGIG (reference sequence). Trimming took off 0 bases at V and 6 bases at J, with 6 bases between the two ends. In DNA, the CDR3 is TGTGCCTGGAGTGTTCTAGGCGAGCAGTACTTC. Translating it yields CAWSVLGEQYF.

The J gene is TRBJ1-1, the V gene TRBV5-1; TRBD1 is a possible D gene (6 bases). Trimming took 4 bases from V and 3 from J, leaving 16 bases between them. The CDR3 covers 15 residues. CDR1 and CDR2 from the germline V gene are SGHRS and YFSETQ. The DNA for the CDR3 is TGCGCCAGCAGCCCCCCGGGGGGCTGGGACACTGAAGCTTTCTTT. The encoded protein is CASSPPGGWDTEAFF. The full variable domain, its missing parts supplied by reference TRBV5-1 and TRBJ1-1, is KAGVTQTPRYLIKTRGQQVTLSCSPISGHRSVSWYQQTPGQGLQFLFEYFSETQRNKGNFPGRFSGRQFSNSRSEMNVSTLELGDSALYLCASSPPGGWDTEAFFGQGTRLTVV.